These 29 T cell receptor beta chains were sequenced from one sample in a study of T cell repertoires in cytomegalovirus infection. Via MiXCR, TCRdb re-called the reads, giving one row per CDR3 protein. The table has fewer than 250,000 distinct CDR3 sequences, roughly 12% seen once. Sequenced: PBMCs. The origin of the receptors is a human donor in good health (CMV status not recorded). Some clones in this sample may be carry-over from other donors' samples.

In its sample, this clonotype was seen many times. This chain links TRBV7-2 with TRBJ2-5; 10 nucleotides agree with TRBD2. CDR3 length equals 17 residues. Germline values: CDR1 SGHTA, CDR2 FQGNSA. V shed 5 bases and J 3 bases; nucleotides not matched to a gene: 12. CDR3 DNA sequence: TGTGCCAGCAGCCTGGGACTAGCGAGAGGAGGGGAAGAGACCCAGTACTTC. Its translation: CASSLGLARGGEETQYF.

The chain recombines TRBV11-3 with TRBJ1-4; 9 nucleotides align to TRBD1. Germline V lookup: CDR1 SGHNT, CDR2 YENEEA. V was pared by 5 bases and J by 4 bases, with 5 bases of the junction left unmatched. CDR3 length equals 15 residues. CDR3 coding DNA: TGTGCCAGCAGCCCCCGGACAGGGGATAATGAAAAACTGTTTTTT. Encoded protein: CASSPRTGDNEKLFF.

Regarding this clonotype: This may be a read error: a much more frequent sequence differs by one nucleotide. This chain connects TRBV7-9 to TRBJ2-5, with a tentative D call TRBD1 (6 bases). Looked up from germline, CDR1 is SEHNR and CDR2 is FQNEAQ (reference sequence). The CDR3 contains 17 residues. CDR3 protein: CASSTPTGSSRQESQYF. The CDR3 region has the DNA TGTGCCAGCAGCACCCCCACAGGGTCATCGAGGCAAGAGAGCCAGTACTTC. The full variable domain, with the rest looked up from reference TRBV7-9 and TRBJ2-5, is DTGVSQNPRHKITKRGQNVTFRCDPISEHNRLYWYRQTLGQGPEFLTYFQNEAQLEKSRLLSDRFSAERPKGSFSTLEIQRTEQGDSAMYLCASSTPTGSSRQESQYFGPGTRLLVL.

This clonotype was picked up a small number of times. This chain joins TRBV23-1 and TRBJ2-7, with 9 positions matching TRBD1. TRBV23-1 qualifies as an ORF whose function is uncertain. V gave up 0 bases and J gave up 7 bases; unmatched junction bases: 7. This CDR3 is built from 15 residues. In DNA form, the CDR3 reads TGCGCCAGCAGTCAATCGGGCCGGGACAGGGTTGAGCAGTACTTC. The encoded protein is CASSQSGRDRVEQYF.

With regard to this clonotype: This clone may be a read error of a much larger clone one base away. This chain connects TRBV7-2 to TRBJ2-1; D gene uncertain. Trimming stripped 2 bases from V and 5 bases from J, with 13 bases between. Germline assignment: CDR1 SGHTA and CDR2 FQGNSA. The CDR3 extends over 15 amino acids. For the CDR3, the DNA is TGTGCCAGCAGCTTAAATGGCGAGAGTGACAATGAGCAGTTCTTC. Amino acids: CASSLNGESDNEQFF.

The V gene is TRBV7-3, the J gene TRBJ2-2, with a possible D match to TRBD1 (6 bases). Per germline, CDR1 SGHTA and CDR2 FQGTGA. The CDR3 consists of 16 residues. With 5 bases removed from V and 0 bases from J, the gap between germline ends came to 13 bases. CDR3 bases: TGTGCCAGCAGCGAGCAGGGGACCGCGAACACCGGGGAGCTGTTTTTT. It yields the protein CASSEQGTANTGELFF.

The CDR3 sequence: CASSPSGTGAGYTF. As DNA, the CDR3 is TGCGCCAGCAGCCCCAGCGGGACAGGGGCTGGCTACACCTTC. This chain connects TRBV5-1 to TRBJ1-2; 10 nucleotides align to TRBD1. This CDR3 spans 14 amino acids. V dropped 4 bases and J dropped 7; count of bases not matched to a gene: 7. Per germline, CDR1 SGHRS and CDR2 YFSETQ.

This clonotype was recorded many times. The chain recombines TRBV7-2 with TRBJ1-5; possibly TRBD1 for D (6 bases). CDR3 length equals 15 residues. From germline, CDR1 is SGHTA and CDR2 FQGNSA. The V end lost 4 bases, the J end lost 6 bases, and 16 bases lay between the germline ends. The CDR3 loop is CASSSGGGEGQPQHF. Written as DNA, the CDR3 is TGTGCCAGCAGCTCCGGCGGGGGCGAGGGTCAGCCCCAGCATTTT.

This clonotype has a handful of counts. CDR3 protein: CASSVGQRYTGELFF. As DNA, the CDR3 is TGTGCCAGCAGTGTTGGACAGCGATACACCGGGGAGCTGTTTTTT. J is TRBJ2-2 and V is TRBV2, with D perhaps matching TRBD1 (6 bases). This CDR3 region has 15 residues. Trimming took 4 bases from V and 3 from J, leaving 12 bases between them. Per germline, CDR1 SNHLY and CDR2 FYNNEI.

This clonotype was counted a few times. The chain carries TRBV28 and TRBJ2-1; 7 bases are shared with TRBD2. The CDR3 sequence is 15 residues long. J lost 6 bases, V lost 7 bases, and 12 bases had no gene match. The germline V gene encodes CDR1 MDHEN and CDR2 SYDVKM. Here the CDR3 reads CASTPGGGSANEQFF. The CDR3 nucleotides read TGTGCCAGCACCCCGGGGGGAGGGTCAGCCAATGAGCAGTTCTTC.

This clonotype occurred many times. The chain recombines TRBV12-3 or TRBV12-4 with TRBJ2-3; D may be TRBD2 (5 bases). CDR3 length: 14 residues. Deletions cut 3 bases from V and 2 bases from J, with 9 bases between. The CDR3 protein is CASSFRGDTDTQYF. The CDR3 DNA sequence: TGTGCCAGCAGTTTCCGGGGAGACACAGATACGCAGTATTTT.

The chain's CDR3 is CATSENNYEQYF. CDR3 nucleotide sequence: TGTGCCACCAGTGAAAACAACTACGAGCAGTACTTC. The gene calls are TRBV24-1 and TRBJ2-7; D is uncertain. This CDR3 is 12 amino acids long. In germline, CDR1 is KGHDR, CDR2 SFDVKD. The V gene lost 4 bases and the J gene lost 3 bases, with 6 bases spanning the gap.

The chain employs TRBV28 and TRBJ2-1, with TRBD2 matching 8 bases. Germline V lookup: CDR1 MDHEN, CDR2 SYDVKM. The CDR3 is 16 amino acids. V dropped 4 bases and J dropped 6; count of bases not matched to a gene: 11. This chain's CDR3 is CASSSPGVAGTNEQFF. CDR3 sequence (DNA): TGTGCCAGCAGTTCCCCGGGGGTAGCGGGGACCAATGAGCAGTTCTTC.

This clonotype was observed a few times. The rearrangement links TRBV12-5 to TRBJ2-6; D may be TRBD1 or TRBD2 (6 bases each). V lost 5 bases and J lost 0, with 8 bases in between. Germline lookup yields CDR1 LGHNT and CDR2 FRNRAP. This CDR3 has 15 residues. As DNA, the CDR3 is TGTGCTAGTGGTAGGGGGGACTCTGGGGCCAACGTCCTGACTTTC. Its protein is CASGRGDSGANVLTF.

This clonotype was recorded many times. The V call is TRBV7-2, the J call TRBJ2-3; D gene uncertain. The germline gives CDR1 SGHTA, CDR2 FQGNSA. This CDR3 contains 15 residues. The germline V and J ends were trimmed by 5 bases and 2 bases, with 14 bases remaining between them. The CDR3 nucleotides read TGTGCCAGCAGCCCCGCTGGTAGACCCACAGATACGCAGTATTTT. Protein product: CASSPAGRPTDTQYF.

This clonotype was counted at least ten times. The chain uses TRBV12-3 or TRBV12-4 and TRBJ1-3, with a possible D match to TRBD1 (6 bases). The V end lost 5 bases, the J end lost 1 base, and 12 bases lay between the germline ends. CDR3 size: 15 residues. Here the CDR3 reads CASSLSGDSGNTIYF. CDR3 DNA sequence: TGTGCCAGCAGTCTATCAGGGGATTCTGGAAACACCATATATTTT.

This clonotype showed up many times. J is TRBJ1-2 and V is TRBV7-2; D possibly corresponds to TRBD1 (5 bases). This CDR3 is built from 14 residues. Germline-derived CDR1 and CDR2 are SGHTA and FQGNSA. V lost 3 bases to trimming and J lost 4 bases, with 12 bases between them. CDR3 DNA: TGTGCCAGCAGCTTTTCAGGGTCGGGCTATGGCTACACCTTC. This gives the protein CASSFSGSGYGYTF.

This clonotype has just a few counts. The chain uses TRBV5-1 and TRBJ2-1; TRBD2 is a possible D gene (5 bases). This CDR3 is 16 amino acids long. Germline assignment: CDR1 SGHRS and CDR2 YFSETQ. V was cut by 3 bases and J by 4 bases, with 17 bases left in between. CDR3 DNA sequence: TGCGCCAGCAGCTCGGCCCCGGGGAGATCGTACAATGAGCAGTTCTTC. Translated, it gives CASSSAPGRSYNEQFF. The full variable domain, rest sourced from reference TRBV5-1 and TRBJ2-1, is KAGVTQTPRYLIKTRGQQVTLSCSPISGHRSVSWYQQTPGQGLQFLFEYFSETQRNKGNFPGRFSGRQFSNSRSEMNVSTLELGDSALYLCASSSAPGRSYNEQFFGPGTRLTVL.

This clonotype was observed many times. The chain couples TRBV4-2 to TRBJ1-4; 10 bases are a match to TRBD1. The CDR3 is 15 amino acids. Germline V gives CDR1 LGHNA, CDR2 YNFKEQ. With 0 bases clipped from V and 8 bases from J, the junction kept 3 bases outside the gene matches. The CDR3: CASSQDGQGEEKLFF. CDR3 DNA: TGTGCCAGCAGCCAAGACGGACAGGGGGAGGAAAAACTGTTTTTT.

This clonotype was counted at least ten times. Here the CDR3 DNA reads TGTGCCAGCAGTTTAGGTCCGGCAGCCTACGAGCAGTACTTC. Its translation: CASSLGPAAYEQYF. The gene calls are TRBV27 and TRBJ2-7; no reliable D call. Germline assignment: CDR1 MNHEY and CDR2 SMNVEV (reference sequence). This CDR3 is 14 amino acids long. With 2 bases removed from V and 2 bases from J, the gap between germline ends came to 10 bases.

There are many counts of this clonotype. The chain's CDR3 is CASSSTPTGEGSEAFF. CDR3 nucleotide sequence: TGTGCCAGCAGCTCGACTCCGACAGGGGAAGGGTCTGAAGCTTTCTTT. The chain is built from TRBV7-2 and TRBJ1-1; 8 bases fit TRBD1. The ends lost 4 bases at V and 6 bases at J; junction bases unmatched: 13. The CDR3 is 16 residues long. Germline loops: CDR1 SGHTA, CDR2 FQGNSA.

This clonotype was recorded many times. The V and J genes are TRBV7-2 and TRBJ1-1; tentatively, D is TRBD1 (6 bases). Germline V gene lookup returns CDR1 SGHTA and CDR2 FQGNSA. V dropped 3 bases and J dropped 7 bases, with 9 bases sitting between them. This CDR3 contains 12 residues. The CDR3 DNA reads as TGTGCCAGCAGCTTGGGGGGCAGTGAAGCTTTCTTT. Translated, it gives CASSLGGSEAFF.

This clonotype was seen only a few times. The CDR3 bases are TGCGCCAGCAGCCAGTCTCCGGGATCCTACGAGCAGTACTTC. As protein: CASSQSPGSYEQYF. The V call is TRBV4-3, the J call TRBJ2-7; a weak D match, TRBD2 (5 bases). The CDR3 is 14 residues long. With 3 bases removed from V and 1 base from J, the gap between germline ends came to 10 bases. Germline-derived CDR1 and CDR2 are LGHNA and YSLEER.

The chain combines TRBV20-1 with TRBJ1-5; no clear D gene. This CDR3 comprises 12 residues. V was shortened by 7 bases and J by 8 bases, with 15 bases between the two germline ends. Germline V CDR1 and CDR2: DFQATT, SNEGSKA (reference sequence). CDR3 protein: CSVGRGPEPQHF. CDR3 DNA: TGCAGTGTTGGGCGAGGTCCGGAGCCCCAGCATTTT.

This clonotype was seen a few times. The V call is TRBV7-6, the J call TRBJ2-7; 7 bases are shared with TRBD1. After removal of 5 bases from V and 4 bases from J, the junction contained 11 bases not matched to a gene. This CDR3 comprises 15 residues. The germline gives CDR1 SGHVS, CDR2 FNYEAQ. The DNA of the CDR3 is TGTGCCAGCAGCCTGGCCGGGACAGAGCATTACGAGCAGTACTTC. Its translation is CASSLAGTEHYEQYF.

V is TRBV28 and J is TRBJ1-3; possibly TRBD1 for D (6 bases). Trimming left V 4 bases short and J 5 bases short, with 15 bases between. The CDR3 sequence is 15 residues long. Germline CDR1 and CDR2: MDHEN and SYDVKM. CDR3 bases: TGTGCCAGCAGTTCACCCGGGACACGTAGAAACACCATATATTTT. Translation gives CASSSPGTRRNTIYF.

This clonotype was picked up a small number of times. This chain uses TRBV29-1 with TRBJ2-7; the D is unclear. Germline assignment: CDR1 SQVTM and CDR2 ANQGSEA. This CDR3 has 11 amino acids. V was shortened by 8 bases and J by 3 bases, with 11 bases between the two germline ends. CDR3 in DNA: TGCAGCTTCCGACACGGCTACGAGCAGTACTTC. As protein: CSFRHGYEQYF.

The chain is built from TRBV29-1 and TRBJ2-7; 7 nucleotides line up with TRBD1. Per the germline V gene, CDR1 is SQVTM and CDR2 is ANQGSEA. The CDR3 has 12 residues. V lost 6 bases and J lost 3; bases outside the gene matches: 5. The DNA for the CDR3 is TGCAGCGTGAGACAGGGCGGCTACGAGCAGTACTTC. Amino acids: CSVRQGGYEQYF.

In its sample, this clonotype was seen many times. The chain uses TRBV28 and TRBJ2-1, with a tentative D call TRBD1 (5 bases). The CDR3 consists of 15 residues. The V and J ends lost 3 bases and 0 bases respectively, with 9 bases between them. Germline lookup yields CDR1 MDHEN and CDR2 SYDVKM. In nucleotides, the CDR3 is TGTGCCAGCAGTTTGACAGTGAGCTCCTACAATGAGCAGTTCTTC. Translation: CASSLTVSSYNEQFF.